Presented here are 10 T cell receptor beta chains from one specimen sequenced in a study of tumor-infiltrating lymphocytes in primary liver carcinoma (TCRdb year 2017). The sequencing machine was an Illumina HiSeq 2500. Starting from roughly 540 ng total RNA, TCRbeta-specific cDNA was produced by reverse transcription with a constant-region primer and ProtoScript II reverse transcriptase. The TCRbeta libraries were prepared through three rounds of nested multiplex PCR following a slightly modified ARM-PCR procedure. Each of the first two PCR rounds ran for about 10 cycles and used multiplex TRBV1-TRBV30 forward primers together with a Cbeta reverse primer. TCRdb passed the public sequencing reads through fastp at Q25 and MiXCR, retaining productive beta sequences. Each entry is one CDR3 protein sequence, shown with its most common DNA and genes. The sample table shows tens of thousands of distinct CDR3 sequences, and about 71% are seen once. The top ten clonotypes cover 40% to 45% of the sample.

Total RNA and DNA were co-extracted without cell sorting from roughly 20-30 mg of bulk tissue using the AllPrep DNA/RNA mini kit. Specimen: liver tumor tissue from sampling region 4. Reading the label with the study, this specimen's cell subset or site is: tumor region T4, right-lateral pole. The receptors were gathered from a man aged 35 to 55 with primary liver carcinoma and hepatitis B virus infection.

Worth noting for this clonotype: Because it lacks the conserved phenylalanine or tryptophan at the end, this CDR3 is likely a read error. No DNA is shown, since the ends of the CDR3 on it are uncertain; the CDR3 is the one TCRdb lists. The chain employs TRBV5-6 and TRBJ2-5; TRBD2 was called by the table and not checked on the DNA. The germline gives CDR1 SGHDT, CDR2 YYEEEE. Termini included, the CDR3 measures 14 amino acids. The CDR3 reads CASSLEASQETQYS.

Details on this clonotype: Compared with germline, one end of the junction differs, possibly owing to a read error. The chain carries TRBV28 and TRBJ2-5, with D perhaps TRBD2 (6 bases). Germline CDR1 MDHEN, CDR2 SYDVKM. This CDR3 is 14 amino acids long. Here the CDR3 reads CASSLWAGMKTQYF. CDR3 coding DNA: TGTGCTAGCAGTTTATGGGCGGGGATGAAGACCCAGTACTTC.

Note on this clonotype: At one of its ends the junction is not consistent with the germline gene, which may arise from a read error. The chain uses TRBV5-4 and TRBJ1-6; no firm D call. Germline CDR1 SGHNT, CDR2 YYREEE (reference sequence). The CDR3 consists of 16 residues. The chain's CDR3 is CASSSHPGPQNLPLHF. In DNA form, the CDR3 reads TGTGCCAGTAGCTCGCACCCCGGACCGCAGAATTTACCCCTCCATTTT. The full variable domain, rest sourced from reference TRBV5-4 and TRBJ1-6, is ETGVTQSPTHLIKTRGQQVTLRCSSQSGHNTVSWYQQALGQGPQFIFQYYREEENGRGNFPPRFSGLQFPNYSSELNVNALELDDSALYLCASSSHPGPQNLPLHFGNGTRLTVT.

The CDR3 is CSVGERGGARELFF. For the CDR3, the DNA is TGCAGCGTTGGAGAACGGGGTGGAGCCCGGGAGCTGTTTTTT. The chain uses TRBV29-1 and TRBJ2-2, with D possibly matching TRBD2 (5 bases). Germline CDR1 SQVTM, CDR2 ANQGSEA. V shed 4 bases and J shed 9 bases, with 18 bases lying between them. This CDR3 spans 14 amino acids.

In the case of this clonotype: A read error may be the cause here, since a much bigger clone is one base away. The chain is built from TRBV19 and TRBJ2-2; 7 bases fit TRBD1. The CDR3 is made up of 15 amino acids. CDR1 is LNHDA and CDR2 is SQIVND in the germline V gene (reference sequence). Trimming took 7 bases from V and 1 from J; bases not matched to a gene: 6. CDR3 sequence (DNA): TGTGCCAGTATTATGGGGACAGTGAACACCGGGGAGCTGTTTTTT. Its protein is CASIMGTVNTGELFF. The whole variable domain, remainder taken from reference TRBV19 and TRBJ2-2, is DGGITQSPKYLFRKEGQNVTLSCEQNLNHDAMYWYRQDPGQGLRLIYYSQIVNDFQKGDIAEGYSVSREKKESFPLTVTSAQKNPTAFYLCASIMGTVNTGELFFGEGSRLTVL.

V usage is TRBV5-4 and J usage is TRBJ2-2; TRBD1 is a possible D gene (6 bases). CDR1 and CDR2 (germline): SGHNT, YYREEE (reference sequence). The CDR3 is made up of 13 amino acids. The CDR3 DNA reads as TGTGACAACAGCTTCAGGGGAACCGGGGAGCTGTTTTTT. As protein: CDNSFRGTGELFF.

The gene calls are TRBV11-1 and TRBJ2-4; 7 nucleotides align to TRBD2. Per the germline V gene, CDR1 is SGHAT and CDR2 is FQDESV (reference sequence). Unmatched junction bases numbered 17, after V lost 3 bases and J lost 9 bases. The CDR3 totals 17 residues. The CDR3 DNA sequence: TGTGCCAGCAGCTTTCCCGGGACTATCGGGACCAAATGCATTCAGTACTTC. Its translation: CASSFPGTIGTKCIQYF.

The chain recombines TRBV12-3 or TRBV12-4 with TRBJ1-1; D is uncertain. The CDR3 runs 15 residues. Trimming removed 7 bases from V and 4 bases from J, with 19 bases in between. The CDR3 DNA is TGTGCCAGCACTCCACGGGCGTCCCTTCGCACTGAAGCTTTCTTT. Its protein product is CASTPRASLRTEAFF.

Points on this clonotype: No conserved phenylalanine or tryptophan is present at the end of the CDR3, so a read error is the likely explanation. The rearrangement joins TRBV11-1 to TRBJ2-1, with D perhaps matching TRBD2 (6 bases). Germline V gene data show CDR1 as SGHAT and CDR2 as FQDESV (reference sequence). The CDR3 loop spans 19 amino acids. The V end was cut by 6 bases, the J end by 7 bases, with 31 bases between. This CDR3 reads CASSIGGTVKFPIWNEQFY. CDR3 DNA: TGTGCCAGCAGTATAGGCGGGACTGTCAAATTTCCTATCTGGAATGAGCAGTTCTAC.

This chain connects TRBV29-1 to TRBJ2-7; D perhaps matches TRBD2 (5 bases). This CDR3 contains 12 residues. CDR1 SQVTM and CDR2 ANQGSEA come from the germline V gene. The CDR3 DNA follows: TGCAGTGCGGGTTGGGATAATCACAAGCAGTACTTC. Translated, it gives CSAGWDNHKQYF.